This T cell receptor beta chain was observed in a study of T-cell reconstitution after alpha-beta-depleted transplantation in children. CDR1 and CDR2 from the germline V gene are SGDLS and YYNGEE. Trimming removed 3 bases from V and 5 bases from J; junction bases left unmatched: 12. This CDR3 spans 17 amino acids. During its preparation, the TCRbeta library received unique molecular identifiers. TCRdb re-derived calls from the PCR reads in MiXCR, one entry per CDR3 protein. The data contain around 210,000 distinct CDR3 sequences, about 7% of them singletons. Findings of the study overall: About two months after transplant, alpha-beta T cells reportedly came from several hundred expanded graft clones. Among T cells one year after transplant, newly produced cells accounted for most counts and diversity. Surviving recipient T cells and thymic progenitors underlay high day-60 TCRbeta diversity in some patients.

At least ten counts were recorded for this clonotype. Antigen specificity is unknown. Sequencing used PBMCs, obtained before TCRalphabeta/CD19-depleted stem cell transplant. The gene calls are TRBV9 and TRBJ2-5; 11 positions agree with TRBD2. This clonotype was obtained from a boy aged 2-15 years with acute lymphoblastic leukemia, due to receive a stem cell transplant. CDR3 residues: CASSEGVGLAGVETQYF. The CDR3 nucleotides read TGTGCCAGCAGCGAGGGGGTTGGACTAGCGGGTGTGGAGACCCAGTACTTC.